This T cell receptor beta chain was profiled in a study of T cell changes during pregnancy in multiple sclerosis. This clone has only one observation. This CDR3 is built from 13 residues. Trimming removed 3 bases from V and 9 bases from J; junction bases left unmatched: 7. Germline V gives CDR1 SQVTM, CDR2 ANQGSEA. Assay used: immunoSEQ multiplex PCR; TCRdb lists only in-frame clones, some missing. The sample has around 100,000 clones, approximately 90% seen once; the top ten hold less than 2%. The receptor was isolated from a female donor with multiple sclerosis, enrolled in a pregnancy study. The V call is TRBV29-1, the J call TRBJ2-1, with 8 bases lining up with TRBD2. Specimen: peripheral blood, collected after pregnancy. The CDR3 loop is CSVDPGGSSEQFF. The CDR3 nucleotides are TGCAGCGTTGACCCGGGAGGGTCCAGTGAGCAGTTCTTC.